This entry is about one T cell receptor beta chain. Its antigen is currently unknown. These data are taken from a study of cytomegalovirus exposure and HLA in healthy donors. Regarding the study as a whole: An apparent linkage of common viral pathogens to several of the most significant clusters emerged in a later analysis. It was shown in a later analysis that HLA-associated TCR beta chains were more clonally expanded than other, equally common chains.

With 60 Vbeta and 13 Jbeta primers, the PCR was carried out. Libraries were prepared by immunoSEQ multiplex PCR; TCRdb keeps only in-frame clonotypes and omits some of them. The table shows approximately 160,000 clones, with around 82% occurring only once. The CDR3 spans 14 residues. Trimming cost V 5 bases and J 6 bases; bases outside gene matches: 5. Germline V lookup: CDR1 SGHNT, CDR2 YYREEE (reference sequence). This chain uses TRBV5-4 with TRBJ2-2, with TRBD1 identical over 9 bases. The sample comprised PBMCs. The sequence was collected from a boy between 2 and 10 years old in good health and CMV-seronegative. The CDR3 loop reads CASRVGQGPGELFF. The CDR3 DNA sequence: TGTGCCAGCAGGGTGGGACAGGGACCCGGGGAGCTGTTTTTT.